This is a list of T cell receptor beta chains from one sample in a study of T cell changes during pregnancy in multiple sclerosis. Sequenced by immunoSEQ multiplex PCR; TCRdb stores in-frame clones only, minus some. The sample yields around 59,000 clones, roughly 93% seen once. The sample here was CD8+ T cells from peripheral blood mononuclear cells, taken in the second trimester of pregnancy. These receptors were collected from a female donor with multiple sclerosis, enrolled in a pregnancy study. Each CDR3 is given with its conserved first and last residue. The order of the fields is D gene, CDR3 length, V gene, J gene, clone size, CDR3 protein, CDR3 DNA. A D gene is named only where the DNA matches it firmly. Not every row has a clone size; where given, it reads once, few, many or a size class.

NA	17	TRBV11-2	TRBJ2-1	NA	CASSLEGGIRSYNEQFF	TGTGCCAGCAGCTTAGAGGGGGGAATTAGGTCCTACAATGAGCAGTTCTTC
NA	15	TRBV23-1	TRBJ2-2	NA	CASSPRTANTGELFF	TGCGCCAGCAGTCCCCGGACAGCGAACACCGGGGAGCTGTTTTTT
TRBD2	14	TRBV19	TRBJ2-7	NA	CASSMAGGPYEQYF	TGTGCCAGTAGTATGGCGGGAGGTCCCTACGAGCAGTACTTC
NA	14	TRBV11-2	TRBJ2-1	NA	CASSEGANYNEQFF	TGTGCCAGCAGCGAAGGGGCAAATTACAATGAGCAGTTCTTC
TRBD2	16	TRBV11-2	TRBJ2-7	NA	CASSSRLFSGIHEQYF	TGTGCCAGCAGTTCGCGCTTGTTTAGCGGGATACACGAGCAGTACTTC
NA	12	TRBV27	TRBJ1-4	NA	CATGSYNEKLFF	TGTGCCACCGGGTCCTATAATGAAAAACTGTTTTTT
TRBD1	14	TRBV6-5	TRBJ2-7	NA	CASSASTGVHEQYF	TGTGCCAGCAGTGCTTCTACAGGGGTCCACGAGCAGTACTTC
NA	13	TRBV6-5	TRBJ1-1	NA	CASSPQGGTEAFF	TGTGCCAGCAGTCCACAGGGAGGGACTGAAGCTTTCTTT
NA	15	TRBV2	TRBJ1-4	NA	CASRAGSATNEKLFF	TGTGCCAGCCGTGCAGGATCCGCAACTAATGAAAAACTGTTTTTT
NA	16	TRBV5-4	TRBJ2-2	NA	CASSLGPDLVGGELFF	TGTGCCAGCAGCTTGGGTCCCGACTTGGTCGGCGGGGAGCTGTTTTTT
NA	15	TRBV4-3	TRBJ1-5	few	CASSQDQDNDQPQHF	TGCGCCAGCAGCCAAGATCAAGACAATGATCAGCCCCAGCATTTT
NA	13	TRBV10-2	TRBJ1-1	NA	CASSGTENTEAFF	TGCGCCAGCAGTGGGACAGAGAACACTGAAGCTTTCTTT
TRBD1	16	TRBV9	TRBJ2-1	NA	CASTRSWDRENNEQFF	TGTGCCAGCACAAGATCTTGGGACAGGGAAAACAATGAGCAGTTCTTC
NA	13	TRBV9	TRBJ1-1	NA	CASSVEGATEAFF	TGTGCCAGCAGCGTAGAAGGGGCCACTGAAGCTTTCTTT
NA	13	TRBV7-3	TRBJ2-1	NA	CASSLLSSSEQFF	TGTGCCAGCAGCTTACTCTCTAGCAGTGAGCAGTTCTTC
TRBD1	17	TRBV9	TRBJ1-1	once	CASSAFRGQGGNPEAFF	TGTGCCAGCAGCGCCTTCAGGGGGCAGGGGGGTAATCCTGAAGCTTTCTTT
TRBD2	15	TRBV6-4	TRBJ2-3	few	CASSLTSGGTDTQYF	TGTGCCAGCAGTTTGACTAGCGGGGGCACAGATACGCAGTATTTT
TRBD1	17	TRBV7-3	TRBJ2-3	once	CASSLRGTGGSTDTQYF	TGTGCCAGCAGCTTACGAGGGACAGGGGGTAGCACAGATACGCAGTATTTT
NA	15	TRBV5-1	TRBJ2-7	NA	CASRLRRGTGYEQYF	TGCGCCAGCAGATTGAGGAGGGGTACCGGGTACGAGCAGTACTTC
TRBD1	16	TRBV2	TRBJ1-2	NA	CASSGGDRGRLNGYTF	TGTGCCAGCAGTGGGGGGGACAGGGGGCGGCTAAATGGCTACACCTTC
TRBD1	16	TRBV4-1	TRBJ2-7	medium-sized	CASSQVTGQGPYEQYF	TGCGCCAGCAGCCAAGTGACGGGACAGGGCCCCTACGAGCAGTACTTC
TRBD2	17	TRBV4-1	TRBJ2-3	once	CASSQDGTSGTTDTQYF	TGCGCCAGCAGCCAAGATGGGACTAGCGGGACCACAGATACGCAGTATTTT